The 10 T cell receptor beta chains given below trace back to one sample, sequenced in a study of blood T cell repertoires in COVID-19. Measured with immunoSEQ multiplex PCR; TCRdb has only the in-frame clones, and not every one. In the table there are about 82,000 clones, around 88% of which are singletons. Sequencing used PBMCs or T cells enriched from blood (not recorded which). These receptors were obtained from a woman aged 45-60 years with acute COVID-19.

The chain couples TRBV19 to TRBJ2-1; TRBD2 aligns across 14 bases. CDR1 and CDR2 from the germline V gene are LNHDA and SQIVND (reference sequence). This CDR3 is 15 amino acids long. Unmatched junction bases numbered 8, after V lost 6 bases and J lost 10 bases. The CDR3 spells CASSRLAGGNTEQFF. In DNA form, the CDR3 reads TGTGCCAGTAGCCGACTAGCGGGAGGGAACACGGAGCAGTTCTTC. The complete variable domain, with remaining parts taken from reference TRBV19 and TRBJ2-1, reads DGGITQSPKYLFRKEGQNVTLSCEQNLNHDAMYWYRQDPGQGLRLIYYSQIVNDFQKGDIAEGYSVSREKKESFPLTVTSAQKNPTAFYLCASSRLAGGNTEQFFGPGTRLTVL.

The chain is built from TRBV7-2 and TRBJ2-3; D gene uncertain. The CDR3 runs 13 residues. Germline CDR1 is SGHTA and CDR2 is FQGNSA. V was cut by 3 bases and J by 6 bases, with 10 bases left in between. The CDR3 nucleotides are TGTGCCAGCAGCTTGAGTCGTGAGGATACGCAGTATTTT. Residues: CASSLSREDTQYF.

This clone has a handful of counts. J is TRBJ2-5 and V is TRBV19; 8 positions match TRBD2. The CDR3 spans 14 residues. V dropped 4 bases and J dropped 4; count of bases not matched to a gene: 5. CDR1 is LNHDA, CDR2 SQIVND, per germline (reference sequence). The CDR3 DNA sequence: TGTGCCAGTAGTAGGGGCAGCGGGAGAGAGACCCAGTACTTC. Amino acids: CASSRGSGRETQYF.

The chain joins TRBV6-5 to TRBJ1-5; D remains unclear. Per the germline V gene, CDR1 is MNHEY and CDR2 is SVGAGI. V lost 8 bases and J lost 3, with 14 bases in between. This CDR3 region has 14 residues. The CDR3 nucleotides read TGTGCCAGCGTTCGAGTCGGGAACAATCAGCCCCAGCATTTT. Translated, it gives CASVRVGNNQPQHF.

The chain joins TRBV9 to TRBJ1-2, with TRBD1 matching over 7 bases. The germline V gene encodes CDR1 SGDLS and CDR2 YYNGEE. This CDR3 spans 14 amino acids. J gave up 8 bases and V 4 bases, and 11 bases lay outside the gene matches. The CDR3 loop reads CASSPQQGSLGYTF. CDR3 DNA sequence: TGTGCCAGCAGCCCCCAACAGGGGAGTTTGGGCTACACCTTC.

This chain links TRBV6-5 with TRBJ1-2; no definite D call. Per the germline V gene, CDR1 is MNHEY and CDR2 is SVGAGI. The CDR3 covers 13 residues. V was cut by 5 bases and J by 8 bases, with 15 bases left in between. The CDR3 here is CASSQTDVGGYTF. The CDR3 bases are TGTGCCAGCAGTCAAACAGACGTCGGCGGCTACACCTTC.

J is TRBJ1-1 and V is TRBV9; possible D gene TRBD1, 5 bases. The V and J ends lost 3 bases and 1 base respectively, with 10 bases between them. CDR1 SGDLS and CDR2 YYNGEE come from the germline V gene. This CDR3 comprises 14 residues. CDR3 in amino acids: CASSAWGGNTEAFF. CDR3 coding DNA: TGTGCCAGCAGCGCCTGGGGGGGGAACACTGAAGCTTTCTTT.

The CDR3 spells CASSVVGGGAYNEQFF. The CDR3 region has the DNA TGTGCCAGCAGCGTAGTTGGCGGGGGGGCCTACAATGAGCAGTTCTTC. This chain connects TRBV9 to TRBJ2-1; TRBD2 matches 9 bases. The V gene end was trimmed by 0 bases and the J gene end by 2 bases; junction bases not matched to a gene: 3. This CDR3 comprises 16 residues. Germline lookup yields CDR1 SGDLS and CDR2 YYNGEE.

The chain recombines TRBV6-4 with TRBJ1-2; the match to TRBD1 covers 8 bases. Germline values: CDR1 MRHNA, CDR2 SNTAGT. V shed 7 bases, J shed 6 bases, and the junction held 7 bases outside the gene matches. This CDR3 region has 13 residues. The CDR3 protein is CASNNLQGDGYTF. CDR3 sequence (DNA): TGTGCCAGCAATAACCTACAGGGGGATGGCTACACCTTC.

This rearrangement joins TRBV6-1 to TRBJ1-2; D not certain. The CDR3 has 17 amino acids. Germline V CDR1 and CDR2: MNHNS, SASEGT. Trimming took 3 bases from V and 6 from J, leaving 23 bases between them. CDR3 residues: CASSEGGAGLGVDGYTF. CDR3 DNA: TGTGCCAGCAGTGAGGGAGGAGCAGGCTTGGGAGTGGATGGCTACACCTTC.